The source of this TCR beta chain is a study of cytomegalovirus exposure and HLA in healthy donors. Both 60 Vbeta primers and 13 Jbeta primers went into the PCR. Repertoires were generated with immunoSEQ multiplex PCR, while TCRdb's copy carries only in-frame clones and drops some. The table records tens of thousands of clones, around 80% of them present only once. Per germline, CDR1 SGDLS and CDR2 YYNGEE. Trimming removed 0 bases from V and 1 base from J, with 22 bases in between. The CDR3 consists of 19 residues. The chain has TRBV9 and TRBJ1-2; D might be TRBD1 (6 bases). This clonotype was sampled from a male donor in good health and CMV-seropositive. The sequencing input was PBMCs. DNA for the CDR3: TGTGCCAGCAGCGTAGGGGGCTCCTCTTCCAGGGGTCTTAACTATGGCTACACCTTC. Protein sequence: CASSVGGSSSRGLNYGYTF.